What follows are 3 T cell receptor beta chains derived from one specimen sequenced in a study of beta chain features in type 1 diabetes. Expressed TCRB transcripts were sequenced because the entire RNA isolate underwent reverse transcription. TCRdb's table, derived via immunoSEQ multiplex PCR, lists solely in-frame clones and lacks some. Among roughly 300,000 clones listed, under 8.5% were seen once. Sequences were obtained from central memory CD4+ T cells from blood. These receptors were taken from a woman under 30 in good health.

This sequence joins TRBV5-6 and TRBJ1-2; 7 bases map to TRBD1. The CDR3 loop spans 13 amino acids. Losses at the gene ends were 4 bases for V and 2 bases for J; bases not matched to a gene: 2. The germline V gene encodes CDR1 SGHDT and CDR2 YYEEEE. The CDR3 sequence: CASSRGQNYGYTF. The CDR3 bases are TGTGCCAGCAGCCGGGGACAGAACTATGGCTACACCTTC.

The rearrangement links TRBV4-3 to TRBJ2-7; the match to TRBD1 covers 7 bases. The CDR3 has 14 amino acids. Germline V gives CDR1 LGHNA, CDR2 YSLEER. J lost 2 bases, V lost 4 bases, and 5 bases had no gene match. The CDR3 region is CASSLWTGAYEQYF. As DNA, the CDR3 is TGCGCCAGCAGCCTCTGGACAGGCGCCTACGAGCAGTACTTC.

This clone was counted between two and nine times. The chain has TRBV4-3 and TRBJ2-1; D remains ambiguous. The CDR3 has 14 amino acids. V was trimmed by 0 bases and J by 6 bases, leaving 9 bases between them. Germline V gene sequence: CDR1 LGHNA, CDR2 YSLEER. In DNA, the CDR3 is TGCGCCAGCAGCCAAGATCTGAGGCTCAATGAGCAGTTCTTC. Amino acids: CASSQDLRLNEQFF.